The sequence of this TCR beta chain was determined in a study of beta chain features in type 1 diabetes. This clone occurred a few times. The isolated RNA, all of it, was reverse transcribed, so expressed TCRB transcripts were what got sequenced. Naive, central memory and regulatory T cell samples yielded approximately 3.3 million reads on average. Data came from immunoSEQ multiplex PCR; TCRdb stores just in-frame clones and leaves some out. The sample lists 450,000 or so clones, roughly 11% occurring once. CDR3 length equals 16 residues. The junction had 8 bases not matched to a gene; V was cut back by 2 bases and J by 2 bases. The germline V gene encodes CDR1 MNHEY and CDR2 SVGAGI.

The J gene is TRBJ2-5, the V gene TRBV6-5, with 7 bases matching TRBD2. The sequence came from a woman between 18 and 29 years old in good health. Sequencing used naive CD4+ T cells from blood. CDR3 region: CASSYRSSGSQETQYF. The CDR3 DNA sequence: TGTGCCAGCAGTTACAGGTCTAGCGGATCGCAAGAGACCCAGTACTTC.